What follows describes a single TCR beta chain. Other DNA variants within this sample encode the same CDR3. Sequencing used immunoSEQ multiplex PCR; TCRdb keeps in-frame clones, though not all of them. Of 320,000 or so clones listed, about 90% were seen once; the top ten hold approximately 0.93%. In Cohort 3, a recovered donor had either two negative PCRs, clearance, or symptom resolution. The junction had 3 bases not matched to a gene; V was cut back by 3 bases and J by 6 bases. This CDR3 is built from 15 residues. CDR1 SGHVS and CDR2 FQNEAQ come from the germline V gene. This sample is drawn from a study of blood T cell repertoires in COVID-19. Study-wide background: From the United States, Italy and Spain came samples of acute and convalescent COVID-19.

This receptor was identified in a woman in her 30s who had recovered from COVID-19. The sample was PBMCs or T cells enriched from blood (not recorded which). The chain is built from TRBV7-8 and TRBJ1-5, with 12 positions matching TRBD1. CDR3 nucleotide sequence: TGTGCCAGCAGCTTGGGGACAGGGGGCGGTCAGCCCCAGCATTTT. Its protein is CASSLGTGGGQPQHF.